Reported below is one TCR beta chain. This sample is drawn from a study of cytomegalovirus exposure and HLA in healthy donors. Overall study: The study placed 80% to 85% of its roughly 410 genotyped donors in the Caucasian-associated ancestry cluster.

Researchers ran the PCR with 60 Vbeta and 13 Jbeta primers. The data were produced by immunoSEQ multiplex PCR, yet TCRdb's version contains in-frame clones alone and is incomplete. The sample includes roughly 150,000 clones, around 80% seen only once; the top ten take approximately 1.1%. The sequenced sample was PBMCs. This clonotype was sampled from a female donor in good health and CMV-seronegative.

The CDR3 reads CASSPAAGNQPQHF. The CDR3 bases are TGTGCCAGCAGCCCCGCTGCAGGCAATCAGCCCCAGCATTTT. The gene calls are TRBV6-1 and TRBJ1-5, with D hard to call. The V gene's germline CDR1 is MNHNS and CDR2 SASEGT. This CDR3 is 14 amino acids long. V gave up 6 bases and J gave up 2 bases, with 11 bases separating them.